The subject of this entry is one TCR beta chain. Its antigen is not known. This table comes from immunoSEQ multiplex PCR, and its TCRdb copy is limited to in-frame clones, with some not included. Of 250,000 to 300,000 clones in the sample, 90% are singletons; the top ten hold about 0.36%. The data originate from a study of cytomegalovirus exposure and HLA in healthy donors. Study context: A later analysis reported the 90 to 150 validation repertoires used the same platform as the roughly 700 first-cohort repertoires. Whole-study findings and limits: Some public TCRs appeared in many individuals, while most sequences were rare. Altogether, 150 or so TCR beta chains were recorded as cytomegalovirus-associated. As was reported, the classifier diagnosed cytomegalovirus status with high specificity and sensitivity.

V trimming: 1 base; J trimming: 2 bases; junction bases outside the gene matches: 11. In germline, CDR1 is SGHAT, CDR2 FQNNGV. CDR3 length: 18 residues. Sequenced input: PBMCs. The chain couples TRBV11-2 to TRBJ1-2, with 9 bases lining up with TRBD1. This TCR derives from a woman aged 18-29 years in good health and CMV-seronegative. The CDR3 nucleotides are TGTGCCAGCAGCTTAGTCAGGGTAGGGGGACAGGGAAACTATGGCTACACCTTC. It is translated as CASSLVRVGGQGNYGYTF.